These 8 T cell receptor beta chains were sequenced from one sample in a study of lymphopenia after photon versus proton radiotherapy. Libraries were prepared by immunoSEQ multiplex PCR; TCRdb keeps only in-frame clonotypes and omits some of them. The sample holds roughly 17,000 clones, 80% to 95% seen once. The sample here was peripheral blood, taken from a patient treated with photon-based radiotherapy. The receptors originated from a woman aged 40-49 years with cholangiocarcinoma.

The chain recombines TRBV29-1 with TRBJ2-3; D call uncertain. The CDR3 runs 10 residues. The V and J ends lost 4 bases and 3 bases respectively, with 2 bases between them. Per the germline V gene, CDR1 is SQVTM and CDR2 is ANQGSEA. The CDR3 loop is CSVGTDTQYF. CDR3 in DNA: TGCAGCGTTGGAACAGATACGCAGTATTTT.

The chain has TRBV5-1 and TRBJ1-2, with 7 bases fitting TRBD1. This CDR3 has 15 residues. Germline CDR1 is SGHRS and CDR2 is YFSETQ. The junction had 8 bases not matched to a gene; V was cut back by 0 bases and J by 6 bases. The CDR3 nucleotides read TGCGCCAGCAGCTTGGCACAGATTCAGGGGGATGGCTACACCTTC. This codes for CASSLAQIQGDGYTF.

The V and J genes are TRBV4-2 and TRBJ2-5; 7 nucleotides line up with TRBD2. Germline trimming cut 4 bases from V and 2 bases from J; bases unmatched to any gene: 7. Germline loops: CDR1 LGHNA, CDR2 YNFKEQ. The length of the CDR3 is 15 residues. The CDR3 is CASSRAAGRQETQYF. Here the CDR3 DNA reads TGTGCCAGCAGCCGCGCAGCGGGAAGACAAGAGACCCAGTACTTC.

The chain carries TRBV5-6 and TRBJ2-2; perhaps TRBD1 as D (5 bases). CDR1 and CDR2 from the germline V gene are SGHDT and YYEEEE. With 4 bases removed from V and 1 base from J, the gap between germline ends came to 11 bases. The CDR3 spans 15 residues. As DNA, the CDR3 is TGTGCCAGCAGCCCAGGGAATCTGAACACCGGGGAGCTGTTTTTT. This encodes CASSPGNLNTGELFF. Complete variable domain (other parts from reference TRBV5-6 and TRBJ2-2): DAGVTQSPTHLIKTRGQQVTLRCSPKSGHDTVSWYQQALGQGPQFIFQYYEEEERQRGNFPDRFSGHQFPNYSSELNVNALLLGDSALYLCASSPGNLNTGELFFGEGSRLTVL.

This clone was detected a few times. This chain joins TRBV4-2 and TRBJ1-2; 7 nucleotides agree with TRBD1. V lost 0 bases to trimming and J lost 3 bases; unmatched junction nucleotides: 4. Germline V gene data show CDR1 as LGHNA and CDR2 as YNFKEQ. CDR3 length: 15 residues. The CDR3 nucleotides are TGTGCCAGCAGCCAAGAGACTACAGGGGACTATGGCTACACCTTC. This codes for CASSQETTGDYGYTF.

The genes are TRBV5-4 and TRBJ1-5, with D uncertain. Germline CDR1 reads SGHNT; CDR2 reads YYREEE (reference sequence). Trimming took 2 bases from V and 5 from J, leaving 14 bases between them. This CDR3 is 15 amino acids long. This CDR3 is CASSFGGQEDQPQHF. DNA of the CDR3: TGTGCCAGCAGCTTTGGAGGGCAGGAGGATCAGCCCCAGCATTTT.

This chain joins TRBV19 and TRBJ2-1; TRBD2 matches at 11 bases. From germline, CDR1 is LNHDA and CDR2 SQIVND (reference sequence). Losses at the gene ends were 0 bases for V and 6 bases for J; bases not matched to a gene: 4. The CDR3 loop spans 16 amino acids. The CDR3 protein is CASSIDRLAGINEQFF. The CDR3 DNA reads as TGTGCCAGTAGTATAGACAGACTAGCGGGGATCAATGAGCAGTTCTTC.

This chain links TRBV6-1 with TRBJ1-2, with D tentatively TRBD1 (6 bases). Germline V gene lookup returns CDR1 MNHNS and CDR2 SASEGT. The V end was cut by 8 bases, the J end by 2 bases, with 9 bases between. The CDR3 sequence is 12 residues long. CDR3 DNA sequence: TGTGCCAGCGCAGGGGAAAACTATGGCTACACCTTC. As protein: CASAGENYGYTF.